The clone carrying this T cell receptor (beta chain) is a singleton in its sample. The antigen is unknown. This record belongs to a study of cytomegalovirus exposure and HLA in healthy donors. Study-wide background: In a previous analysis, around 110 million unique TCR beta sequences were found from roughly 200 million T cells. Overall study findings and caveats: From TCR beta sequences, most subjects' HLA-A and HLA-B alleles were reportedly predicted accurately. Diagnosis of cytomegalovirus status made by the classifier reportedly showed high specificity and sensitivity. When presence/absence was analysed, sequencing depth was taken to be roughly uniform across donors.

Germline CDR1 reads SGHTA; CDR2 reads FQGNSA. The V segment lost 5 bases and the J segment 6 bases; nucleotides outside the gene matches: 20. This CDR3 comprises 19 residues. Primers included in the PCR were 60 Vbeta and 13 Jbeta primers. Profiled with immunoSEQ multiplex PCR; TCRdb holds only in-frame clones, not every one. This sample has roughly 180,000 clones, with 75% found just once. The chain uses TRBV7-2 and TRBJ2-2, with TRBD1 matching over 8 bases. This receptor was taken from a middle-aged woman in good health and CMV-seropositive. Sequenced sample: PBMCs. The CDR3 coding sequence is TGTGCCAGCAGCCGGCAGTCCCAGGGGGCAACAGGTGGTGCCGGGGAGCTGTTTTTT. Translating gives CASSRQSQGATGGAGELFF.